This record concerns one T cell receptor (beta chain) sequence. As yet, its antigen is unknown. The data are from a study of STAT5B mutations in CD4+ large granular lymphocyte leukemia. Study-wide results and limits: Compared with healthy controls (2/35), patient top clones favored TRBV06 (8/27). No patients shared main leukemic clonotypes, though roughly 27% appeared at low frequency elsewhere.

The CDR3 has 11 amino acids. The germline V and J ends were trimmed by 4 bases and 6 bases, with 6 bases remaining between them. Germline lookup yields CDR1 SGHDN and CDR2 FVKESK. In the original workflow: A productive frequency of 2.59 x 10-5 was the lowest detectable. The repertoire was sequenced with immunoSEQ multiplex PCR; TCRdb's copy has only in-frame clones and lacks some. The D gene and trimming were derived from the DNA, and the V and J assignments and clone size from that table. This table has just over 40,000 clones, about four fifths appearing once. The sequenced sample was CD4+ T cells from blood buffy coats. The receptor was isolated from a human donor in good health. This chain joins TRBV14 and TRBJ1-1; D remains ambiguous. CDR3 amino acids: CASSRGSEAFF. For the CDR3, the DNA is TGTGCCAGCAGCCGTGGATCTGAAGCTTTCTTT.